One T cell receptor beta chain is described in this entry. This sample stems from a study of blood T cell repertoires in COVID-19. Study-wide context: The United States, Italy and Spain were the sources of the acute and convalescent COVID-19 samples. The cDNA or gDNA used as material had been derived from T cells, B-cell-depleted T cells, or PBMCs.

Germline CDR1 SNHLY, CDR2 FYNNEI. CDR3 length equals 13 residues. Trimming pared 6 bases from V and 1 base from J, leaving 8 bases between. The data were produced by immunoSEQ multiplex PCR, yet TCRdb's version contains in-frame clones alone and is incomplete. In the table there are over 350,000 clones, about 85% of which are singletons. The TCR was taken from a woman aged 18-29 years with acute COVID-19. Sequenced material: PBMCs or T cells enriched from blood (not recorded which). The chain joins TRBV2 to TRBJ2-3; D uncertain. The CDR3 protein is CASRDTGTDTQYF. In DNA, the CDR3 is TGTGCCAGCAGAGACACTGGCACAGATACGCAGTATTTT.